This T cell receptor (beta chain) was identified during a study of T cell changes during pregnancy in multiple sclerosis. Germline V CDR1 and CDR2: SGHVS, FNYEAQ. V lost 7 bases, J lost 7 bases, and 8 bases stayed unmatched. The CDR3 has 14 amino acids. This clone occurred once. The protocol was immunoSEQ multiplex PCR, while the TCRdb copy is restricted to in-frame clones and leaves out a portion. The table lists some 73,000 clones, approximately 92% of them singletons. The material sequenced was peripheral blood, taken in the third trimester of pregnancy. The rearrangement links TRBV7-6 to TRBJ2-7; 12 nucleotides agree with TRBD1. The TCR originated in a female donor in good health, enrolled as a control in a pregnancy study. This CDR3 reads CASTTGTGGEEQYF. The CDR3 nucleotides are TGTGCCAGCACTACCGGGACAGGGGGCGAGGAGCAGTACTTC.